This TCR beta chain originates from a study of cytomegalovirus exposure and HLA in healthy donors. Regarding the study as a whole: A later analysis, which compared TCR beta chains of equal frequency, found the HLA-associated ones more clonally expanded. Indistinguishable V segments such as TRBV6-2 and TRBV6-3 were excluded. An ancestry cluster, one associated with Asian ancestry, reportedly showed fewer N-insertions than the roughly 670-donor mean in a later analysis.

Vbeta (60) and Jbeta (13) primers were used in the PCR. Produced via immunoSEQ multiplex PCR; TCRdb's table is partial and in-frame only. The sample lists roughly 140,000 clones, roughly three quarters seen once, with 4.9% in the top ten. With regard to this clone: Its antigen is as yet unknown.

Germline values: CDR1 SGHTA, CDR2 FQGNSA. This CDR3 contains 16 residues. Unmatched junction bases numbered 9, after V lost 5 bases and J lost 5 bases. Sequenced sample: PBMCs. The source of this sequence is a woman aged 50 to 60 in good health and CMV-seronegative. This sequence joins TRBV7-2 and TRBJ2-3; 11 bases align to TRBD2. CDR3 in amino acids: CASSQFSGGVGDTQYF. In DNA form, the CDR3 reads TGTGCCAGCAGCCAGTTTAGCGGGGGGGTCGGAGATACGCAGTATTTT. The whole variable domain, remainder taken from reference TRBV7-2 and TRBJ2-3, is GAGVSQSPSNKVTEKGKDVELRCDPISGHTALYWYRQSLGQGLEFLIYFQGNSAPDKSGLPSDRFSAERTGGSVSTLTIQRTQQEDSAVYLCASSQFSGGVGDTQYFGPGTRLTVL.